This entry describes one T cell receptor (beta chain). Its antigen is as yet unknown. The sample is drawn from a study of T-cell reconstitution after alpha-beta-depleted transplantation in children. Study-level findings and limits: Several hundred graft clones that had expanded were reportedly the source of alpha-beta T cells about two months after transplant. Newly generated T cells supplied most T-cell counts and diversity one year post-transplant. TCRbeta diversity was high at day 60 in some patients (a result of surviving recipient T cells and thymic progenitors).

The CDR3 extends over 13 amino acids. V dropped 8 bases and J dropped 2; count of bases not matched to a gene: 5. CDR1 is ENHRY and CDR2 is SYGVKD in the germline V gene. TCRbeta library construction was performed incorporating unique molecular identifiers. One entry per CDR3 protein, called by TCRdb with MiXCR from the PCR reads. This table holds a few hundred thousand distinct CDR3 sequences, 43% found once. The sequenced sample was PBMCs, obtained before TCRalphabeta/CD19-depleted stem cell transplant. This clonotype was sampled from a girl aged 2-15 years with aplastic anemia, due to receive a stem cell transplant. V is TRBV10-3 and J is TRBJ2-5; 7 nucleotides line up with TRBD1. This CDR3 is CAIGGQQQETQYF. CDR3 bases: TGTGCCATCGGGGGACAGCAACAAGAGACCCAGTACTTC.